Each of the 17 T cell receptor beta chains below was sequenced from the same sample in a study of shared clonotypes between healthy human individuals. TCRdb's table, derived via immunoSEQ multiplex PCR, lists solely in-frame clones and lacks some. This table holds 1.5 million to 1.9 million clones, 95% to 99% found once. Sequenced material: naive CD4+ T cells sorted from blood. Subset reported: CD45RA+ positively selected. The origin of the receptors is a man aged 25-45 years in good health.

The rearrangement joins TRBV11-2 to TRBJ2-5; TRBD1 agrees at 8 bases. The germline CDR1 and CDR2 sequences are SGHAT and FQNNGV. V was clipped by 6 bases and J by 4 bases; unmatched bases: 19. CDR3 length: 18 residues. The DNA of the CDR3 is TGTGCCAGCAGGTGGTCCATCTCCGGGCAGGGGGCTGGAGAGACCCAGTACTTC. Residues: CASRWSISGQGAGETQYF.

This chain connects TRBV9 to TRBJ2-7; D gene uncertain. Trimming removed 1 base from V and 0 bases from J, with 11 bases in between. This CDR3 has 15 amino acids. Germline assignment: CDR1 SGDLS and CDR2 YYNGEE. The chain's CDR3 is CASSVKPARSYEQYF. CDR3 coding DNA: TGTGCCAGCAGCGTAAAACCCGCCCGCTCCTACGAGCAGTACTTC.

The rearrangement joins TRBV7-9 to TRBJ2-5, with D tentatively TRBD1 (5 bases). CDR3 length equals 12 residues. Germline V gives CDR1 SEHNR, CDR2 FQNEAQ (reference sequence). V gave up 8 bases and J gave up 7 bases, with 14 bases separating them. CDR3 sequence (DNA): TGTGCCAGCTCCCCCCGCCAGGGGACCCAGTACTTC. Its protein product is CASSPRQGTQYF.

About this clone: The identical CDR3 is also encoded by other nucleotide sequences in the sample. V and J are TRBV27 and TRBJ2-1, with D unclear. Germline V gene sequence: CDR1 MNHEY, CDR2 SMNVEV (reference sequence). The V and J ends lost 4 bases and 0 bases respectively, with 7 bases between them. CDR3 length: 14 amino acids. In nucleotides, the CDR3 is TGTGCCAGCAGTTCCTCCTTCTCCTACAATGAGCAGTTCTTC. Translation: CASSSSFSYNEQFF.

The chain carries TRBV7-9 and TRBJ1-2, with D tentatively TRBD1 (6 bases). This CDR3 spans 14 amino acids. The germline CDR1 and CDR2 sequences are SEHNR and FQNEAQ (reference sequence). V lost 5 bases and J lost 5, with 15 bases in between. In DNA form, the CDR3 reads TGTGCCAGCAGCCCGCGGACAGAATTATATGGCTACACCTTC. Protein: CASSPRTELYGYTF. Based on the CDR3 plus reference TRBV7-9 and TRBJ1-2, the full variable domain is DTGVSQNPRHKITKRGQNVTFRCDPISEHNRLYWYRQTLGQGPEFLTYFQNEAQLEKSRLLSDRFSAERPKGSFSTLEIQRTEQGDSAMYLCASSPRTELYGYTFGSGTRLTVV.

The CDR3 sequence is CASSTPGLTKTQYF. Written as DNA, the CDR3 is TGTGCCAGCAGCACACCCGGGCTCACCAAGACCCAGTACTTC. J is TRBJ2-5 and V is TRBV6-5, with D uncertain. Trimming took off 6 bases at V and 6 bases at J, with 17 bases between the two ends. The CDR3 consists of 14 residues. Germline V gene sequence: CDR1 MNHEY, CDR2 SVGAGI.

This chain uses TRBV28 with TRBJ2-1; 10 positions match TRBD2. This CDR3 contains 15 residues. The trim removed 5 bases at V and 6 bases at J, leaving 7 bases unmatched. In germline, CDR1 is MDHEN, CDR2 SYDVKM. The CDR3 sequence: CASSDQAGGPNEQFF. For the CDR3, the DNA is TGTGCCAGCAGTGATCAAGCGGGAGGGCCCAATGAGCAGTTCTTC.

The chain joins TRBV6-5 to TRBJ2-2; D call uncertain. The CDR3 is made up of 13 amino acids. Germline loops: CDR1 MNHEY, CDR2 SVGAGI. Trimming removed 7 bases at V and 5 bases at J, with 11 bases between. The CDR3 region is CASIALVTGELFF. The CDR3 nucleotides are TGTGCCAGCATTGCCTTGGTTACCGGGGAGCTGTTTTTT.

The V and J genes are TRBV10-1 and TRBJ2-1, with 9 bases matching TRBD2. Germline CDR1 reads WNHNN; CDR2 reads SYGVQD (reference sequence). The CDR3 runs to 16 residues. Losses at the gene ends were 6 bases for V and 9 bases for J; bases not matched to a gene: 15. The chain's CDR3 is CASSLGAGGSSGEQFF. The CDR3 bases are TGCGCCAGCAGCTTAGGGGCGGGGGGGTCGAGCGGTGAGCAGTTCTTC.

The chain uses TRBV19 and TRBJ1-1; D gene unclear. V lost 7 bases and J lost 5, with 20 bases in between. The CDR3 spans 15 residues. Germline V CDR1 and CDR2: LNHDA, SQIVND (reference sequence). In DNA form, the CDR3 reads TGTGCCAGTACTGGAGGAGGCGTGTTTGGGACTGAAGCTTTCTTT. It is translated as CASTGGGVFGTEAFF.

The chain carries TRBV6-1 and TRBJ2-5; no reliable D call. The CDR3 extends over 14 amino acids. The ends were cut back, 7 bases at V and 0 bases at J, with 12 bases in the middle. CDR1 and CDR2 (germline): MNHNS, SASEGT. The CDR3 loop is CASTLHQYQETQYF. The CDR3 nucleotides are TGTGCCAGCACCCTACACCAATACCAAGAGACCCAGTACTTC.

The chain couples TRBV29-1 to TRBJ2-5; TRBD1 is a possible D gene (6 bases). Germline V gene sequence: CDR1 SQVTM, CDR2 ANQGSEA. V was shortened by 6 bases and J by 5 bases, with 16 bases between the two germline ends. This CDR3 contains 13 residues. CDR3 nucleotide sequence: TGCAGCGTGGGGGCACAGGGCCGGGAGACCCAGTACTTC. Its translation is CSVGAQGRETQYF.

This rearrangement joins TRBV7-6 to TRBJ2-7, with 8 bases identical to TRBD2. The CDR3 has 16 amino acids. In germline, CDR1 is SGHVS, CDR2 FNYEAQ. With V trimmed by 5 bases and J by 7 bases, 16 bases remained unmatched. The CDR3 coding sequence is TGTGCCAGCAGCCCGACCGGGAGGGAAAGACTACAAGAGCAGTACTTC. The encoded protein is CASSPTGRERLQEQYF.

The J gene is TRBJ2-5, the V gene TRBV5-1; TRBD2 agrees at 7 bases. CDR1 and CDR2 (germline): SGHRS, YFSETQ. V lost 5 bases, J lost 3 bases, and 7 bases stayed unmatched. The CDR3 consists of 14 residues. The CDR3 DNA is TGCGCCAGCAGTCCTAGCGGAACCGAAGAGACCCAGTACTTC. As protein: CASSPSGTEETQYF.

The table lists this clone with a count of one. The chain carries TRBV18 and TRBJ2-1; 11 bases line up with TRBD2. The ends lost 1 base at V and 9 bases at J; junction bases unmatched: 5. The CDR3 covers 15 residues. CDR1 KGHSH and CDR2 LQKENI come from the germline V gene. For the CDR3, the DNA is TGTGCCAGCTCACCACTAGCGGGAGGGCCGGGTGAGCAGTTCTTC. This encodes CASSPLAGGPGEQFF. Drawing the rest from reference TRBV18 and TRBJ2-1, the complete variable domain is NAGVMQNPRHLVRRRGQEARLRCSPMKGHSHVYWYRQLPEEGLKFMVYLQKENIIDESGMPKERFSAEFPKEGPSILRIQQVVRGDSAAYFCASSPLAGGPGEQFFGPGTRLTVL.

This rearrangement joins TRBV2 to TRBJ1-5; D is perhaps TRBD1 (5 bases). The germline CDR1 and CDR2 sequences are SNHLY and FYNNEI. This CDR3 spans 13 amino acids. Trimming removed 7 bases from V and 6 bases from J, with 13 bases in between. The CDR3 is CASKAGGPQPQHF. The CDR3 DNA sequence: TGTGCCAGCAAAGCCGGGGGACCTCAGCCCCAGCATTTT.

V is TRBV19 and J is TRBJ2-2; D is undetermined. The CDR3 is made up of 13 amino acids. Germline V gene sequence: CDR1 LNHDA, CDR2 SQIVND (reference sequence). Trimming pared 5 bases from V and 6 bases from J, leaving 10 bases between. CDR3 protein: CASSERFSGELFF. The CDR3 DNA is TGTGCCAGTAGTGAAAGGTTTTCCGGGGAGCTGTTTTTT.